The subject of this entry is one T cell receptor (beta chain). Antigen: not known. This entry comes from a study of cytomegalovirus exposure and HLA in healthy donors. Looking at the study overall: Earlier, 95 million to 130 million unique TCR beta sequences were recovered from 170 million or so T cells by an analysis. Most donors, 81% of approximately 400 genotyped, fell in the Caucasian-associated ancestry cluster. General study points: A missense variant in DCLRE1C was later tied to TCR beta V- and J-gene trimming.

Germline loops: CDR1 MNHNS, CDR2 SASEGT. The CDR3 totals 15 residues. Trimming took off 6 bases at V and 2 bases at J, with 15 bases between the two ends. PCR involved 60 Vbeta and 13 Jbeta primers. The repertoire was sequenced with immunoSEQ multiplex PCR; TCRdb's copy has only in-frame clones and lacks some. Of nearly 110,000 clones in the sample, 65% to 80% were seen once. V gene TRBV6-1 combines with J gene TRBJ2-3; D is possibly TRBD2 (6 bases). The TCR originated in a man aged 55-75 years in good health and CMV-seronegative. The sequenced sample consisted of PBMCs. The CDR3 nucleotides are TGTGCCAGCAGCGACCTTGGAGGGGACACAGATACGCAGTATTTT. Protein: CASSDLGGDTDTQYF.